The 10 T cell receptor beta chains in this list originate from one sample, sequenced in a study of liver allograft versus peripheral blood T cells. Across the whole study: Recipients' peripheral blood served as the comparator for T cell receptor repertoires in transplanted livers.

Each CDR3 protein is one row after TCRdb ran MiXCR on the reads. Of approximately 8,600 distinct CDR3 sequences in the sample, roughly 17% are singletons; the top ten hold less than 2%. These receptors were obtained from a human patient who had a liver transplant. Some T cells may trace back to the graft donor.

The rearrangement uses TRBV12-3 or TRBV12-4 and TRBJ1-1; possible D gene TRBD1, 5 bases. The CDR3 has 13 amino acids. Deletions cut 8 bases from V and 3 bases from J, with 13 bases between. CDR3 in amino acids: CASSQGWDTEAFF. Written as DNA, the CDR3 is TGTGCCAGCTCCCAGGGCTGGGACACTGAAGCTTTCTTT.

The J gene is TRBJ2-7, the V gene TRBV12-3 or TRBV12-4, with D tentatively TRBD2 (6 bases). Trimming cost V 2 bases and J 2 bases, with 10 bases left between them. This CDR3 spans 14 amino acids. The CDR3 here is CASSLQGLPYEQYF. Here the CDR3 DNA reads TGTGCCAGCAGTTTACAGGGACTTCCCTACGAGCAGTACTTC.

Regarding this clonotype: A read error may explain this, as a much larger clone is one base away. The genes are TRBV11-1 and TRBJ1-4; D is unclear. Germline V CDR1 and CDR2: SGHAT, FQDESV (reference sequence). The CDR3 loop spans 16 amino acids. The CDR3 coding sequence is TGTGCCAACAGCTCCAGCACCGGGCCGCCGGTGGAAAAACTGTTTTTT. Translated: CANSSSTGPPVEKLFF.

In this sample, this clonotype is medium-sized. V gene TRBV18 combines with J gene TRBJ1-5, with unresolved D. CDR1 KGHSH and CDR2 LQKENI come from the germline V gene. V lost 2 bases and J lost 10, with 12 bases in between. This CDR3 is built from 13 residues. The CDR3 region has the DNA TGTGCCAGCTCACCAACCAGCCGAAGTCCCCAGCATTTT. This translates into CASSPTSRSPQHF.

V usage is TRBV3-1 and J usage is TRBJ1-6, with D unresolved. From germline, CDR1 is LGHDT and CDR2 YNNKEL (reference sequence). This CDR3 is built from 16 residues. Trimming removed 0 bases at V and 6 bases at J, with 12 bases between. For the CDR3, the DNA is TGTGCCAGCAGCCAAGATCTTAAGCTTTCTAATTCACCCCTCCACTTT. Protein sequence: CASSQDLKLSNSPLHF.

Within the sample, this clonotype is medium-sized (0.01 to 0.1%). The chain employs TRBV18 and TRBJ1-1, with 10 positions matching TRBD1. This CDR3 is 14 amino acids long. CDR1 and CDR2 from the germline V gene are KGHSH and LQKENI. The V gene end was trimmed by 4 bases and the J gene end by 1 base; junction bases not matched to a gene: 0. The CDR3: CASSRQGANTEAFF. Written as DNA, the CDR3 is TGTGCCAGCTCACGACAGGGGGCGAACACTGAAGCTTTCTTT.

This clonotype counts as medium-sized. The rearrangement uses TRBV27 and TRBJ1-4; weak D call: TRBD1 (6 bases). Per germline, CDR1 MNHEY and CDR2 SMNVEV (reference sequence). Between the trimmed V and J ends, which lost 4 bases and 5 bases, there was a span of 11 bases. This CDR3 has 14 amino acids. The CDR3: CASSSGTQNEKLFF. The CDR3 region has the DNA TGTGCCAGCAGTTCCGGGACACAGAATGAAAAACTGTTTTTT.

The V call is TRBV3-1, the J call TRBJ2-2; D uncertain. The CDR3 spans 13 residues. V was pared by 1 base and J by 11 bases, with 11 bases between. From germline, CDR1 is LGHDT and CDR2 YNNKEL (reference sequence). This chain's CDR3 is CASSQVGTRELFF. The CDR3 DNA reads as TGTGCCAGCAGCCAAGTGGGTACCCGAGAGCTGTTTTTT.

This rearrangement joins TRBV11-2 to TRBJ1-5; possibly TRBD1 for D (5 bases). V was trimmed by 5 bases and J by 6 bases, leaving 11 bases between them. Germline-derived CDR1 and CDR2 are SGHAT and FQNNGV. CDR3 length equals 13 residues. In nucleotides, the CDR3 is TGTGCCAGCAGCATGGGGCGAACTCAGCCCCAGCATTTT. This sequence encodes CASSMGRTQPQHF. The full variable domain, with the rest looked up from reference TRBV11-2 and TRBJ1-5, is EAGVAQSPRYKIIEKRQSVAFWCNPISGHATLYWYQQILGQGPKLLIQFQNNGVVDDSQLPKDRFSAERLKGVDSTLKIQPAKLEDSAVYLCASSMGRTQPQHFGDGTRLSIL.

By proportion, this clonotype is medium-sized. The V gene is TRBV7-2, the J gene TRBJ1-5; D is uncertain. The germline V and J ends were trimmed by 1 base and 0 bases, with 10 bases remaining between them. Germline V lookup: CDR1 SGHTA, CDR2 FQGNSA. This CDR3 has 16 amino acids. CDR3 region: CASSLVPAGSNQPQHF. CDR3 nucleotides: TGTGCCAGCAGCTTAGTCCCTGCTGGTAGCAATCAGCCCCAGCATTTT.